This T cell receptor (beta chain) was observed in a study of blood T cell repertoires in COVID-19. At the level of the study: COVID-19 samples from acute and convalescent phases originated in the United States, Italy and Spain. T cells, B-cell-depleted T cells, or PBMCs supplied cDNA or gDNA.

With 5 bases removed from V and 5 bases from J, the gap between germline ends came to 12 bases. The CDR3 extends over 13 amino acids. Germline CDR1 reads SGHTA; CDR2 reads FQGNSA. How the authors handled the data: Estimation of nucleated cell counts relied on the amplification of reference gene primers. Measured with immunoSEQ multiplex PCR; TCRdb has only the in-frame clones, and not every one. From that table come the V and J calls and clone size; the DNA was used to work out D and trimming. This table has about 280,000 clones, about nine tenths appearing once. Sequencing input: peripheral blood. The chain joins TRBV7-2 to TRBJ2-5; a possible D gene is TRBD2 (5 bases). This TCR derives from a woman in her twenties or thirties with active or convalescent COVID-19. The CDR3 spells CASSTYRGETQYF. DNA of the CDR3: TGTGCCAGCAGCACCTACAGAGGGGAGACCCAGTACTTC.